The source of this T cell receptor (beta chain) is a study of T-cell reconstitution after alpha-beta-depleted transplantation in children. Whole-study results and caveats: As was reported, about two months after transplant, alpha-beta T cells came from several hundred expanded graft clones. Newly made T cells mostly supplied T-cell counts and diversity one year after transplant.

It was with unique molecular identifiers that the TCRbeta library was prepared. TCRdb processed the PCR reads anew with MiXCR; each CDR3 protein has one entry. The sample includes about 980,000 distinct CDR3 sequences, roughly 29% seen only once; the top ten take roughly 30%. V gave up 6 bases and J gave up 8 bases; unmatched junction bases: 7. The length of the CDR3 is 12 residues. In germline, CDR1 is SQVTM, CDR2 ANQGSEA. This clonotype was counted a few times. Antigen unknown. This TCR was sampled from a boy under two years old who had a stem cell transplant for SCID, so the T cells may come from the graft donor. The V gene is TRBV29-1, the J gene TRBJ1-3; 7 bases are shared with TRBD1. Specimen: PBMCs, mostly from graft donor cells, collected 360 days after TCRalphabeta/CD19-depleted stem cell transplant. The CDR3 loop reads CSVLGTADTIYF. In DNA, the CDR3 is TGCAGCGTCCTCGGGACAGCGGACACCATATATTTT.